A selection of T cell receptor beta chains follows, all from one sample in a study of T cells in Graves' hyperthyroidism and ophthalmopathy. TCRdb used MiXCR to reprocess the multiplex PCR reads, holding one entry per CDR3 protein. There are 500,000 to 750,000 distinct CDR3 sequences in the sample; more than 15% occur only once, and about 7% lies in the top ten. Input material: blood. The receptors were sampled from a woman in her 30s with Graves' hyperthyroidism. Both conserved end residues are part of each CDR3.

CDR3aa	j_gene	v_gene
CASSPRDSGELFF	TRBJ2-2	TRBV18
CASNLWSRRGADTQYF	TRBJ2-3	TRBV28
CASSLVRLERSDTQYF	TRBJ2-3	TRBV5-6
CASSLRLPGANYGYTF	TRBJ1-2	TRBV12-3/TRBV12-4
CASSHRAEMDEQYF	TRBJ2-7	TRBV27
CASSPPHAGNYGYTF	TRBJ1-2	TRBV18
CASSLWYAAYSNQPQHF	TRBJ1-5	TRBV28
CASSPPHGELFF	TRBJ2-2	TRBV7-2
CASRLAQEAYEQYF	TRBJ2-7	TRBV2
CASSFAGAAKAFF	TRBJ1-1	TRBV5-1
CASHRDHMYNEQFF	TRBJ2-1	TRBV19
CASSLGSGQGALGYTF	TRBJ1-2	TRBV7-9
CASSATGFQPLHF	TRBJ1-6	TRBV5-1
CASRTTGDYGYTF	TRBJ1-2	TRBV6-1
CASSPIDEQYF	TRBJ2-7	TRBV7-2
CAISEPTRDSYNEQFF	TRBJ2-1	TRBV10-3
CASSLVGHQSEQFF	TRBJ2-1	TRBV5-1
CASSSSRADYNEQFF	TRBJ2-1	TRBV6-5
CASSRSVSDTSYEQYF	TRBJ2-7	TRBV7-9
CASRELAGVSGANVLTF	TRBJ2-6	TRBV6-1
CASSPRQAGTRLSGTEAFF	TRBJ1-1	TRBV18
CASSFLGQGNLDNEQFF	TRBJ2-1	TRBV5-1
CASTEDSVRESQFF	TRBJ2-1	TRBV2
CASSSGTSGSLGEQYF	TRBJ2-7	TRBV12-3/TRBV12-4
CASSVGIQGAYHEQFF	TRBJ2-1	TRBV9
CATSDVVSGRDEQFF	TRBJ2-1	TRBV24-1
CAWTYWPNEKLFF	TRBJ1-4	TRBV30
CASSLERRGEPEAFF	TRBJ1-1	TRBV7-9
CSAAWLLAGVDEQFF	TRBJ2-1	TRBV20-1
CASSTSGRKNIQYF	TRBJ2-4	TRBV6-2/TRBV6-3
CASSPRDRGNVEAFF	TRBJ1-1	TRBV18
CASSYRGVDEKLFF	TRBJ1-4	TRBV6-1
CASSLGGTGRNAFF	TRBJ1-1	TRBV13
CSASQPNTGELFF	TRBJ2-2	TRBV20-1
CSASWTGSAEQYF	TRBJ2-7	TRBV20-1
CASSQAGGSYNEQFF	TRBJ2-1	TRBV14
CASRRGGGRTEQYF	TRBJ2-7	TRBV27
CASSQGQGLKYEQYF	TRBJ2-7	TRBV14
CASSAAGIGANVLTF	TRBJ2-6	TRBV2
CASSLDSLREQYF	TRBJ2-7	TRBV11-3
CASSLAPSNTEAFF	TRBJ1-1	TRBV5-1
CASSIRSLTPGELFF	TRBJ2-2	TRBV19
CASSAGSGTDTQYF	TRBJ2-3	TRBV7-2
CASSEPTGMNTGELFF	TRBJ2-2	TRBV25-1
CASSRPGQGYHEQYF	TRBJ2-7	TRBV6-1
CASSRAAVGTEAFF	TRBJ1-1	TRBV5-1
CAWRPRVWGGRSAYEQYF	TRBJ2-7	TRBV30
CASSTGLAGAYEQYF	TRBJ2-7	TRBV5-1
CASAQGAADTEAFF	TRBJ1-1	TRBV27
CASSGTESNQPQHF	TRBJ1-5	TRBV3-1
CASSLARGSALNYGYTF	TRBJ1-2	TRBV7-9
CSARDASGSTDTQYF	TRBJ2-3	TRBV20-1
CASSPPSGTRGPDTQYF	TRBJ2-3	TRBV7-9
CASSVATGGRDQETQYF	TRBJ2-5	TRBV9
CSARGLAGEGPTDEQFF	TRBJ2-1	TRBV20-1